These 13 T cell receptor beta chains were sequenced from one sample in a study of T cells in Graves' hyperthyroidism and ophthalmopathy. RNA transcripts yielded amplified TCR beta CDR3 regions. First-round RT-PCR of the TCR CDR3 relied on the HTBI primer set. TCRdb reprocessed the multiplex PCR reads via MiXCR and lists one record per CDR3 protein. The sample includes some 560,000 distinct CDR3 sequences, 15% to 18% of them seen just once. The sample comprised blood. Receptors originate from a woman under 40 with Graves' hyperthyroidism.

In its sample, this clonotype was seen a few times. This chain joins TRBV6-6 and TRBJ2-6; D ambiguous. Germline V gene sequence: CDR1 MNHNY, CDR2 SVGAGI (reference sequence). This CDR3 is built from 15 residues. V lost 2 bases, J lost 1 base, and 6 bases lay in between. The CDR3 nucleotides read TGTGCCAGCAGTTACATGGTGTCTGGGGCCAACGTCCTGACTTTC. Residues: CASSYMVSGANVLTF.

This clonotype was found many times. V is TRBV28 and J is TRBJ1-1; no reliable D call. The V gene lost 6 bases and the J gene lost 1 base, with 18 bases spanning the gap. This CDR3 region has 16 residues. Germline V lookup: CDR1 MDHEN, CDR2 SYDVKM. CDR3 nucleotide sequence: TGTGCCAGCAGCCCCCCTGATAACACCTGGAACACTGAAGCTTTCTTT. Protein product: CASSPPDNTWNTEAFF. Full variable domain (rest looked up from reference TRBV28 and TRBJ1-1): DVKVTQSSRYLVKRTGEKVFLECVQDMDHENMFWYRQDPGLGLRLIYFSYDVKMKEKGDIPEGYSVSREKKERFSLILESASTNQTSMYLCASSPPDNTWNTEAFFGQGTRLTVV.

The CDR3 sequence is CSAKTGRLAGGKTQYF. CDR3 DNA sequence: TGCAGTGCCAAGACAGGGCGACTAGCGGGAGGGAAGACCCAGTACTTC. This chain links TRBV20-1 with TRBJ2-5; TRBD2 agrees at 14 bases. V gave up 6 bases and J gave up 6 bases; unmatched junction bases: 12. The CDR3 spans 16 residues. Germline CDR1 reads DFQATT; CDR2 reads SNEGSKA (reference sequence).

This clonotype showed up just a few times. The J gene is TRBJ2-3, the V gene TRBV13, with 14 bases fitting TRBD2. The V and J ends lost 5 bases and 2 bases, in that order; junction bases with no gene match: 18. The CDR3 has 21 amino acids. In germline, CDR1 is PRHDT, CDR2 FYEKMQ (reference sequence). This CDR3 reads CASSALETGTSGSRHTDTQYF. In nucleotides, the CDR3 is TGTGCCAGCAGCGCGCTAGAGACCGGGACTAGCGGGAGCCGTCACACAGATACGCAGTATTTT.

This clonotype was detected ten times or more. The rearrangement joins TRBV19 to TRBJ1-1; a possible D gene is TRBD1 (6 bases). CDR1 is LNHDA, CDR2 SQIVND, per germline (reference sequence). The CDR3 sequence is 14 residues long. With 7 bases removed from V and 1 base from J, the gap between germline ends came to 13 bases. The DNA of the CDR3 is TGTGCCAGTACCAACGACAGGAGGAACACTGAAGCTTTCTTT. This encodes CASTNDRRNTEAFF.

This clonotype was counted between two and nine times. The chain recombines TRBV20-1 with TRBJ1-2, with TRBD1 matching 8 bases. Trimming at V came to 2 bases and at J to 4 bases, leaving 9 bases not matched to a gene. The germline CDR1 and CDR2 sequences are DFQATT and SNEGSKA (reference sequence). The CDR3 is 15 amino acids. For the CDR3, the DNA is TGCAGTGCTAGAACTCAACCAGGGGGCACCTATGGCTACACCTTC. Translating it yields CSARTQPGGTYGYTF.

Note on this clonotype: This may stem from a read error, because a much larger clone lies one nucleotide away. The chain employs TRBV4-1 and TRBJ2-7; D gene ambiguous. The CDR3 is made up of 14 amino acids. Germline V lookup: CDR1 MGHRA, CDR2 YSYEKL. Between the trimmed V and J ends, which lost 0 bases and 0 bases, there was a span of 6 bases. The CDR3 loop is CASSQEPDSYEQYF. In DNA, the CDR3 is TGCGCCAGCAGCCAAGAGCCGGACTCCTACGAGCAGTACTTC.

This clonotype was detected ten times or more. This chain links TRBV2 with TRBJ1-1; a possible D gene is TRBD1 (5 bases). The CDR3 is 16 residues long. The germline gives CDR1 SNHLY, CDR2 FYNNEI. V shed 3 bases and J shed 1 base, with 15 bases lying between them. The CDR3: CASSDVGRDGNTEAFF. Written as DNA, the CDR3 is TGTGCCAGCAGTGACGTGGGTAGGGACGGGAACACTGAAGCTTTCTTT.

This clonotype was recorded a few times. The chain is built from TRBV29-1 and TRBJ2-6; D is uncertain. Germline V gives CDR1 SQVTM, CDR2 ANQGSEA. Trimming removed 7 bases at V and 1 base at J, with 20 bases between. This CDR3 has 17 amino acids. CDR3 amino acids: CSAYGSRLESGANVLTF. The DNA of the CDR3 is TGCAGCGCCTATGGGTCCCGCTTAGAATCTGGGGCCAACGTCCTGACTTTC.

This clonotype was picked up many times. The genes are TRBV20-1 and TRBJ2-7, with 9 bases lining up with TRBD2. Unmatched junction bases numbered 5, after V lost 6 bases and J lost 2 bases. The germline V gene encodes CDR1 DFQATT and CDR2 SNEGSKA (reference sequence). The CDR3 totals 13 residues. The CDR3 bases are TGCAGTGCCGGACTAGCGCAGACCTACGAGCAGTACTTC. Its translation: CSAGLAQTYEQYF.

This clonotype turned up a few times. A junction boundary mismatches the germline segment, possibly from a read error. V and J are TRBV14 and TRBJ2-7; D perhaps matches TRBD1 (6 bases). This CDR3 is built from 14 residues. Germline V gene lookup returns CDR1 SGHDN and CDR2 FVKESK. The CDR3 region is CASSYNRVPYERYF. In DNA form, the CDR3 reads TGTGCCAGCAGCTACAACAGGGTCCCCTACGAGCGGTACTTC.

CDR3: CASSPIPGGPYEQYF. CDR3 in DNA: TGTGCCAGCTCACCAATACCGGGAGGGCCGTACGAGCAGTACTTC. The chain joins TRBV18 to TRBJ2-7; TRBD2 agrees at 8 bases. In germline, CDR1 is KGHSH, CDR2 LQKENI. The CDR3 totals 15 residues. Germline trimming cut 2 bases from V and 4 bases from J; bases unmatched to any gene: 7.

This clonotype came up many times. V is TRBV27 and J is TRBJ2-6; TRBD1 matches 12 bases. The CDR3 sequence is 21 residues long. The V gene's germline CDR1 is MNHEY and CDR2 SMNVEV (reference sequence). V gave up 5 bases and J gave up 3 bases; unmatched junction bases: 17. This chain's CDR3 is CASSPKMLPGQGAVGANVLTF. CDR3 nucleotides: TGTGCCAGCAGTCCAAAAATGCTACCGGGACAGGGGGCAGTTGGGGCCAACGTCCTGACTTTC.